This T cell receptor beta chain was recorded in a study of OX40 agonist ivuxolimab in advanced cancers. Study overall: The treatment was a fully human IgG2 OX40 agonist, ivuxolimab. A mean age of approximately 58 years, range roughly 23 to 85, was recorded, and approximately 85% were male. Under the entry rules, prior anti-PD-1, anti-PD-L1 or anti-CTLA-4 therapy was allowed, and 40% had some. Every patient in dose escalation had hepatocellular carcinoma, melanoma, renal cell or head and neck cancer.

CDR1 and CDR2 (germline): MDHEN, SYDVKM. The CDR3 extends over 14 amino acids. This table comes from immunoSEQ multiplex PCR, and its TCRdb copy is limited to in-frame clones, with some not included. The table records 50,000 to 65,000 clones, over 75% of them present only once. This receptor was taken from an adult with an advanced solid tumor such as melanoma, head and neck, liver or kidney cancer. V and J are TRBV28 and TRBJ2-5; the match to TRBD2 covers 7 bases. Near its end, the DNA agrees better with TRBJ2-7, so the J call may be wrong. Sequencing was performed on CD4+ or CD8+ T cells sorted from blood, taken in a trial of the OX40 agonist ivuxolimab. CDR3 DNA: TGTGCCAGCACCGAATTAGGCGGGAGATACGAGCAGTACTTC. This translates into CASTELGGRYEQYF.